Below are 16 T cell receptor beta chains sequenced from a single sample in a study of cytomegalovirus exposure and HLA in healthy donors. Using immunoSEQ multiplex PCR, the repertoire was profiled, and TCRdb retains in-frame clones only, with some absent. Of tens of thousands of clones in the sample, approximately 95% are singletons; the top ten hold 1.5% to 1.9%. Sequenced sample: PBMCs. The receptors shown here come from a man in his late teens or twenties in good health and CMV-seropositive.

CDR3 residues: CAWSGTGGVNTEAFF. The CDR3, as DNA: TGTGCCTGGAGTGGGACAGGGGGGGTGAACACTGAAGCTTTCTTT. The J gene is TRBJ1-1, the V gene TRBV30; 10 nucleotides agree with TRBD1. CDR3 length: 15 amino acids. Per the germline V gene, CDR1 is GTSNPN and CDR2 is SVGIG (reference sequence). The V segment lost 1 base and the J segment 0 bases; nucleotides outside the gene matches: 2.

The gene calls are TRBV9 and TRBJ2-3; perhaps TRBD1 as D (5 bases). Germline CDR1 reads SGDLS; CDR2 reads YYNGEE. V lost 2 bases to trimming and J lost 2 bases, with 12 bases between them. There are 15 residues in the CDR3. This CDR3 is CASSVDSAYTDTQYF. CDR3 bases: TGTGCCAGCAGCGTTGACAGCGCCTACACAGATACGCAGTATTTT.

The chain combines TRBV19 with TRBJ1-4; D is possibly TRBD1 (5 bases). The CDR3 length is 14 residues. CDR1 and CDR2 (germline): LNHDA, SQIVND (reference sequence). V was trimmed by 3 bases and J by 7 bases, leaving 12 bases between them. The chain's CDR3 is CASSMGQGTEKLFF. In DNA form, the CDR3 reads TGTGCCAGTAGTATGGGGCAGGGTACTGAAAAACTGTTTTTT.

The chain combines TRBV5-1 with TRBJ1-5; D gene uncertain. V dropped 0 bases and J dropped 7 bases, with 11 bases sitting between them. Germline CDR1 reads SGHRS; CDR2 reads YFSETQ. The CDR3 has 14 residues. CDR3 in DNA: TGCGCCAGCAGCTTGGCCGAGGGAATGCAGCCCCAGCATTTT. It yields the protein CASSLAEGMQPQHF.

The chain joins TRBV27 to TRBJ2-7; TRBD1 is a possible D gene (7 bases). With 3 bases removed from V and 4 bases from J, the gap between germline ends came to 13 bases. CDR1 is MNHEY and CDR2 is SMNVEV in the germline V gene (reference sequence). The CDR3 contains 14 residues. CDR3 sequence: CASSFGQEGYEQYF. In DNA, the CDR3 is TGTGCCAGCAGTTTCGGACAGGAGGGGTACGAGCAGTACTTC.

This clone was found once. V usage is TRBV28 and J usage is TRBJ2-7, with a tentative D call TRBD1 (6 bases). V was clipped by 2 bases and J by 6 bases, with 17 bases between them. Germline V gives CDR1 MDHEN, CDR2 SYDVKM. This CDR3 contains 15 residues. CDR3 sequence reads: CASSLGSAGEGEQYF. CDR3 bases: TGTGCCAGCAGTTTAGGTAGCGCAGGGGAAGGCGAGCAGTACTTC. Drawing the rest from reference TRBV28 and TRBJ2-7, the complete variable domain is DVKVTQSSRYLVKRTGEKVFLECVQDMDHENMFWYRQDPGLGLRLIYFSYDVKMKEKGDIPEGYSVSREKKERFSLILESASTNQTSMYLCASSLGSAGEGEQYFGPGTRLTVT.

The CDR3 reads CASSFQNTEAFF. The CDR3 bases are TGTGCCAGCAGTTTTCAGAACACTGAAGCTTTCTTT. The chain has TRBV28 and TRBJ1-1, with D unresolved. Germline V gene data show CDR1 as MDHEN and CDR2 as SYDVKM. V was pared by 3 bases and J by 1 base, with 3 bases between. This CDR3 region has 12 residues.

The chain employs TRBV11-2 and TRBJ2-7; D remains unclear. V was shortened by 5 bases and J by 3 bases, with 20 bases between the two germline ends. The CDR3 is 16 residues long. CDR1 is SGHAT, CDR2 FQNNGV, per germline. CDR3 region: CASSPISGSRHYEQYF. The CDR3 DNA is TGTGCCAGCAGCCCTATCTCGGGTAGCCGCCACTACGAGCAGTACTTC. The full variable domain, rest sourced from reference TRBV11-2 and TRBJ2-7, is EAGVAQSPRYKIIEKRQSVAFWCNPISGHATLYWYQQILGQGPKLLIQFQNNGVVDDSQLPKDRFSAERLKGVDSTLKIQPAKLEDSAVYLCASSPISGSRHYEQYFGPGTRLTVT.

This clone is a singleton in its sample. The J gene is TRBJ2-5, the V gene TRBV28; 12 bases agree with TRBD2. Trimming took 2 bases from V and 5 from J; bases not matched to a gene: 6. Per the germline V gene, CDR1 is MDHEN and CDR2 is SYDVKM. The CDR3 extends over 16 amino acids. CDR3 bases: TGTGCCAGCAGTTTAATCCTAGCGGGAGGGGGGGAGACCCAGTACTTC. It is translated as CASSLILAGGGETQYF.

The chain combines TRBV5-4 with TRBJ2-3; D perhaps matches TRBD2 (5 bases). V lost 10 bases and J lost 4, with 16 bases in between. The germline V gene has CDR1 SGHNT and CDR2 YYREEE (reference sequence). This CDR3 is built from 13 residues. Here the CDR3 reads CAFYRGSADTQYF. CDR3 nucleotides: TGTGCCTTTTACCGAGGGTCCGCAGATACGCAGTATTTT.

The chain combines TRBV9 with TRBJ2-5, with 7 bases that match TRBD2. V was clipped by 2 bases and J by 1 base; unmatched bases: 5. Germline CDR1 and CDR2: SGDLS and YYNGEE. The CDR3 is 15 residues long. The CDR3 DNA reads TGTGCCAGCAGCGTCCTCTCTAGCGGCCAAGAGACCCAGTACTTC. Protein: CASSVLSSGQETQYF.

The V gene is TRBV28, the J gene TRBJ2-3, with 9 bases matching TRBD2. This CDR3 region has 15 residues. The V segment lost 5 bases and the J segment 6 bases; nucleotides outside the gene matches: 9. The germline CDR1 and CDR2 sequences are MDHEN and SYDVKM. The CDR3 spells CASSLPGGRVDTQYF. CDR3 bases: TGTGCCAGCAGTCTGCCTGGCGGGAGGGTGGATACGCAGTATTTT. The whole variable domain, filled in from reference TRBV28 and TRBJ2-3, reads DVKVTQSSRYLVKRTGEKVFLECVQDMDHENMFWYRQDPGLGLRLIYFSYDVKMKEKGDIPEGYSVSREKKERFSLILESASTNQTSMYLCASSLPGGRVDTQYFGPGTRLTVL.

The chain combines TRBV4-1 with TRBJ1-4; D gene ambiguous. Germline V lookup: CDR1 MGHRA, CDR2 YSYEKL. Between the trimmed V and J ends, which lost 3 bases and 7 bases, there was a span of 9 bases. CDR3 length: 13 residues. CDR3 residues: CASSQFRSEKLFF. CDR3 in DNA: TGCGCCAGCAGCCAGTTTAGAAGTGAAAAACTGTTTTTT.

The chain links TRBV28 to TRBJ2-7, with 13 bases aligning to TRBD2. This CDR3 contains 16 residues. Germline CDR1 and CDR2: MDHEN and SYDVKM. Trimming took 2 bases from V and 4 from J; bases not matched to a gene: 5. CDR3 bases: TGTGCCAGCAGTTTAACCCGGACTAGCGGGAGATACGAGCAGTACTTC. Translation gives CASSLTRTSGRYEQYF.

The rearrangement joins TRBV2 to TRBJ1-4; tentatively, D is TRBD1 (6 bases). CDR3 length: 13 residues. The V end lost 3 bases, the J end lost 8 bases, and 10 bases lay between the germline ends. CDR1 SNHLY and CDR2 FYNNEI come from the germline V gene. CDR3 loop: CASSDRGREKLFF. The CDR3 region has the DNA TGTGCCAGCAGTGACAGGGGAAGGGAAAAACTGTTTTTT. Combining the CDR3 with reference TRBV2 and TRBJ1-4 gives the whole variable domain EPEVTQTPSHQVTQMGQEVILRCVPISNHLYFYWYRQILGQKVEFLVSFYNNEISEKSEIFDDQFSVERPDGSNFTLKIRSTKLEDSAMYFCASSDRGREKLFFGSGTQLSVL.

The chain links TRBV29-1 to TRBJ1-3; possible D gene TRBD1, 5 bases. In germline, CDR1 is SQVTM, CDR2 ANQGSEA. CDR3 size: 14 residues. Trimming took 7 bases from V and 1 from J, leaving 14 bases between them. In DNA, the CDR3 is TGCAGCGCATCAGGGCGAACTTCTGGAAACACCATATATTTT. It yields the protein CSASGRTSGNTIYF.